The source of this T cell receptor (beta chain) is a study of blood T cell repertoires in COVID-19. There are 17 residues in the CDR3. Germline assignment: CDR1 LGHNA and CDR2 YSLEER. V was cut by 0 bases and J by 5 bases, with 18 bases left in between. Assay used: immunoSEQ multiplex PCR; TCRdb lists only in-frame clones, some missing. The profile covers a few hundred thousand clones, with almost 90% appearing a single time and under 1.1% taken by the ten largest. The sequenced material came from peripheral blood. This chain joins TRBV4-3 and TRBJ2-3, with D unclear. This receptor was taken from a woman aged 40-49 years with COVID-19, enrolled during active disease. CDR3 nucleotides: TGCGCCAGCAGCCAAGAGGCGTTCACGGCCGGAGTAGATACGCAGTATTTT. This translates into CASSQEAFTAGVDTQYF.